This TCR beta chain was captured in a study of blood T cell repertoires in COVID-19. Trimming stripped 1 base from V and 0 bases from J, with 12 bases between. The CDR3 sequence is 16 residues long. Germline V gene data show CDR1 as KGHSH and CDR2 as LQKENI. In the source study's methods: Estimates of nucleated cell counts were drawn from the amplification of reference gene primers. This table comes from immunoSEQ multiplex PCR, and its TCRdb copy is limited to in-frame clones, with some not included. V and J calls and clone size are those listed in that table; D and trimming were worked out from the DNA. This table holds 350,000 to 400,000 clones, roughly 90% found once.

The source is a woman in her sixties or seventies with COVID-19, enrolled during active disease. The rearrangement joins TRBV18 to TRBJ1-1; D not certain. Specimen: peripheral blood. Here the CDR3 reads CASSPLEGLMNTEAFF. The CDR3 nucleotides are TGTGCCAGCTCACCACTTGAGGGCCTCATGAACACTGAAGCTTTCTTT.